This TCR beta chain was documented in a study of blood T cell repertoires in COVID-19. Study context: COVID-19 samples collected from the United States, Italy and Spain covered acute and convalescent phases. The cDNA or gDNA used as material had been derived from T cells, B-cell-depleted T cells, or PBMCs.

The length of the CDR3 is 15 residues. J gave up 5 bases and V 5 bases, and 8 bases lay outside the gene matches. Germline loops: CDR1 SGHRS, CDR2 YFSETQ. Sequenced by immunoSEQ multiplex PCR; TCRdb stores in-frame clones only, minus some. The table has 380,000 or so clones, 70% to 90% seen once; the top ten hold more than 0.85%. Individuals drawn from under 30 US areas were roughly 18 to 95 years old. Assignments of participants to cohorts depended upon their own reported clinical history. The source is a woman in her twenties or thirties with acute COVID-19. The sequenced sample consisted of PBMCs or T cells enriched from blood (not recorded which). The chain couples TRBV5-1 to TRBJ1-4; 8 bases are shared with TRBD1. The CDR3 region has the DNA TGCGCCAGCAGAACAACAGGGGGAGGGAATGAAAAACTGTTTTTT. Amino acids: CASRTTGGGNEKLFF.